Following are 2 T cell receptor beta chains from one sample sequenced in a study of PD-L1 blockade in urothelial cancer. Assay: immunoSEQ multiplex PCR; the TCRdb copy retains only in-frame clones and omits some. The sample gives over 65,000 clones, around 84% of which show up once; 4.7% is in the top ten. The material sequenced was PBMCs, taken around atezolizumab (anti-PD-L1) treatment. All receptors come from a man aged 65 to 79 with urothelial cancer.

DNA for the CDR3: TGTGCCAGCAGCCAGGGACAGGGGGACAGCGACACTGAAGCTTTCTTT. It translates to CASSQGQGDSDTEAFF. The rearrangement links TRBV11-3 to TRBJ1-1, with 11 bases aligning to TRBD1. Germline loops: CDR1 SGHNT, CDR2 YENEEA. The CDR3 covers 16 residues. Trimming removed 5 bases from V and 3 bases from J; junction bases left unmatched: 8.

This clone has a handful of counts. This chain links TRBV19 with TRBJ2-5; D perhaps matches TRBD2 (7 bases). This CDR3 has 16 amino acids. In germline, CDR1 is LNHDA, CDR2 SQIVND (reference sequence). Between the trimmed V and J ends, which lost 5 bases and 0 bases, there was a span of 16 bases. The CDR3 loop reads CASSRRGGANQETQYF. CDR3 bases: TGTGCCAGTAGTCGGAGGGGGGGAGCGAACCAAGAGACCCAGTACTTC. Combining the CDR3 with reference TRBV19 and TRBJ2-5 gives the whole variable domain DGGITQSPKYLFRKEGQNVTLSCEQNLNHDAMYWYRQDPGQGLRLIYYSQIVNDFQKGDIAEGYSVSREKKESFPLTVTSAQKNPTAFYLCASSRRGGANQETQYFGPGTRLLVL.